This T cell receptor beta chain was recorded in a study of blood T cell repertoires in COVID-19. About the research overall: Acute and convalescent COVID-19 specimens originated in the United States, Italy and Spain. In each case, the material was cDNA or gDNA derived from T cells, B-cell-depleted T cells, or PBMCs.

Germline CDR1 is MGHRA and CDR2 is YSYEKL. J gave up 7 bases and V 0 bases, and 17 bases lay outside the gene matches. The CDR3 is made up of 18 amino acids. In the original processing: Reference gene primer amplification gave nucleated cell count estimates. The method was immunoSEQ multiplex PCR; TCRdb's version includes in-frame clones alone and lacks a portion of them. V and J calls and clone size are given by that table; D and trimming were obtained from the DNA. This sample has 300,000 or so clones, with around 88% found just once. Sequenced: peripheral blood. The receptor comes from a woman between 45 and 60 years old with acute or convalescent COVID-19. The chain has TRBV4-1 and TRBJ2-7, with 8 positions matching TRBD1. The CDR3 loop is CASSQESEGSDRGCEQYF. For the CDR3, the DNA is TGCGCCAGCAGCCAAGAGTCGGAGGGGTCAGACAGGGGCTGTGAGCAGTACTTC.